The T cell receptor (beta chain) described here comes from a study of T cells in Graves' hyperthyroidism and ophthalmopathy (dated by TCRdb to between 2017 and 2020). Context from the whole study: To identify distinguishing TCR V-J signatures, a discovery cohort of some 100 patients was used, comprising 43 with Graves' ophthalmopathy and some 60 with stable Graves' hyperthyroidism. An independent validation cohort of under 20 hyperthyroidism patients and 17 patients who later progressed to ophthalmopathy tested prospective prediction of ophthalmopathy. The roughly 94 discovery patients were randomly split 7:3 into training and test sets. In addition, the study compared T-cell repertoires in thyroid tissue and in blood from roughly six Graves' hyperthyroidism patients. After sampling, hyperthyroidism patients received methimazole starting at 30 mg daily, and ophthalmopathy patients received high-dose intravenous methylprednisolone. According to the paper, TCR Vbeta CDR3 sequencing was carried out on approximately 140 peripheral blood samples, which came from 40 to 45 ophthalmopathy, 75 to 80 hyperthyroidism and roughly 17 progressor patients.

This clonotype was detected ten times or more. Its antigen specificity is not known. Base quality data are lacking; no much larger clone is found one base away. There are 14 amino acids in the CDR3, from cysteine to phenylalanine inclusive. The retained sequence is limited to the CDR3, 42 bases, with the frame set at the first base. The germline ends are 12 bases apart after V is trimmed by 5 bases and J by 2 bases. Based on the germline V gene (reference sequence), the CDR1 and CDR2 sequences are LNHNV and YYDKDF. Overall study outcomes, separate from this receptor: In validation, the model predicted progression to ophthalmopathy with around 71% sensitivity and less than 75% specificity, a median of 6.5 months before onset. No statistical method was used to fix the sample size in advance, and group allocation was not hidden from the investigators. Blood samples also contained most of the expanded thyroid clonotypes (frequency above 0.001), which suggests that blood repertoires may reflect thyroid immune responses. In cross-validation, a model built on a 13 V-J signature told ophthalmopathy apart from stable hyperthyroidism with just under 90% sensitivity and around 83% specificity, and in testing the same model reached 80%/75%.

The study excluded patients with uncontrolled infections, other autoimmune diseases, pregnancy or lactation. Diagnoses were based on clinical symptoms, serum thyroxine and TRAb, thyroid ultrasound and orbital computed tomography. Trizol reagent was used to extract total RNA, and RNA quality was then checked on an Agilent 2100 Bioanalyzer. TCR beta CDR3 regions were amplified from RNA transcripts. For the first round of RT-PCR on the TCR CDR3, the HTBI primer set was used together with the Qiagen OneStep RT-PCR kit. A second multiplex PCR round built the libraries, followed by size selection and purification. Paired-end sequencing of the libraries was performed with 100 bp reads on an Illumina HiSeq2000. As for the original processing: Raw data were processed with SOAPnuke, discarding reads with adapters, uncalled bases, mean Phred below 15, or no exact constant-primer or identifier match. COPE v1.2.5 was used to merge high-quality paired reads, and clonotypes were defined as unique nucleotide sequences. Clonotypes were aligned to IMGT TRBV, TRBD and TRBJ reference segments using MiTCR v1.1. The analysis was restricted to V-J combinations with a frequency above 0.0001, which together covered over 99% of the repertoires. A TCS score was defined as the ratio of F50 (clonal expansion) to E x V (chaos), with BLOSUM62-based TCRdist applied between CDR3 peptides within each V-J. Welch's t-statistics and random forest reduced fewer than 550 V-J features to 10 to 15, which were used in a naive Bayes classifier (R e1071). The Morisita-Horn index was used to measure how similar the thyroid and blood repertoires were. TCRdb took the public reads, trimmed them with fastp at Q25, ran MiXCR for clone calling and kept in-frame beta chains. Each entry is one CDR3 protein sequence, shown with its most common DNA and genes. The V and J calls follow TCRdb's processing rather than the paper's. The sample table holds 600,000 to 700,000 distinct CDR3 sequences, of which roughly 45% were seen once. The biggest ten clones account for roughly 6.5% of the sample.

This TCR came from an adult man with Graves' disease, either hyperthyroidism or ophthalmopathy (not recorded which). The sequence links TRBV15 to TRBJ1-2; TRBD1 is possibly the D segment (5 matching bases). The specimen sequenced was peripheral blood or thyroid tissue (not recorded which). The DNA sequence follows: TGTGCCACCAGCGTCGGGGGAGGAAACTATGGCTACACCTTC. Its coded protein is CATSVGGGNYGYTF. The variable domain in full, with residues beyond the CDR3 obtained from the reference TRBV15 and TRBJ1-2 genes, is DAMVIQNPRYQVTQFGKPVTLSCSQTLNHNVMYWYQQKSSQAPKLLFHYYDKDFNNEADTPDNFQSRRPNTSFCFLDIRSPGLGDTAMYLCATSVGGGNYGYTFGSGTRLTVV.